The T cell receptor beta chain described here comes from a study of T cell responses to AZD1222 COVID-19 vaccine. Both about-4-week and about-12-week second-dose recipients were combined. Sequencing was performed with immunoSEQ multiplex PCR; in TCRdb, only in-frame clones are kept and a portion is missing. There are 120,000 to 150,000 clones in the sample; roughly 90% occur only once, and roughly 4% lies in the top ten. The trim removed 0 bases at V and 6 bases at J, leaving 11 bases unmatched. The CDR3 runs 17 residues. The germline CDR1 and CDR2 sequences are KGHDR and SFDVKD. This TCR was sampled from an adult who received the AZD1222 COVID-19 vaccine. Sequencing used peripheral blood, obtained 28 days after the second AZD1222 dose. This rearrangement joins TRBV24-1 to TRBJ2-5, with 8 bases that match TRBD1. The CDR3 reads CATSDLAPGTGAQTQYF. The CDR3 DNA follows: TGTGCCACCAGTGATTTGGCCCCTGGGACAGGCGCACAGACCCAGTACTTC.